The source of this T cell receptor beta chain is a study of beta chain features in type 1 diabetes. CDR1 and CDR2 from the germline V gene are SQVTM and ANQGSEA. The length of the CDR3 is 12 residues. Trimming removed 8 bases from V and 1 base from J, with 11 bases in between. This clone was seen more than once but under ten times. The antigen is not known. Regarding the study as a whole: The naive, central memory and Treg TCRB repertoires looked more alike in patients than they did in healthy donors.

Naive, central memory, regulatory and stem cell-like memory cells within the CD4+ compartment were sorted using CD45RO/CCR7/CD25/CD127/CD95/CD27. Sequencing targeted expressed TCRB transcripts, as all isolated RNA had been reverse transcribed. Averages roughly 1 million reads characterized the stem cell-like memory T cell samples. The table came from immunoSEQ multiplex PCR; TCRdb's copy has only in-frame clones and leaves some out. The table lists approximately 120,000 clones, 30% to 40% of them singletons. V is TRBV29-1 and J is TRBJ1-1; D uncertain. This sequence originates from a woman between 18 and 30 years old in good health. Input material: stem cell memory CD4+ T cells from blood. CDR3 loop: CSSGPENTEAFF. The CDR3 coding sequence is TGCAGCTCAGGCCCAGAGAACACTGAAGCTTTCTTT.